Below, 24 T cell receptor beta chains from the same sample are listed, as sequenced in a study of T cell repertoires in cytomegalovirus infection. TCRdb used MiXCR to reprocess the reads, holding one entry per CDR3 protein. The table records about 300,000 distinct CDR3 sequences, around 9.6% of them present only once. Sequencing was done on a sample of PBMCs. The receptors stem from a human donor in good health (CMV status not recorded). Some clones in this sample may be carry-over from other donors' samples.

In this sample, this clonotype turned up a few times. The chain employs TRBV6-5 and TRBJ2-7, with TRBD1 matching over 7 bases. Germline V gene data show CDR1 as MNHEY and CDR2 as SVGAGI. After removal of 6 bases from V and 5 bases from J, the junction contained 10 bases not matched to a gene. The CDR3 contains 14 residues. Here the CDR3 DNA reads TGTGCCAGCAGCGCTGACAGGGAAATCGACGAGCAGTACTTC. This encodes CASSADREIDEQYF.

The table lists this clonotype with many counts. The chain links TRBV28 to TRBJ2-2; either TRBD1 or TRBD2 may fit D (5 bases each). Germline CDR1 reads MDHEN; CDR2 reads SYDVKM. The V end lost 4 bases, the J end lost 5 bases, and 14 bases lay between the germline ends. The CDR3 sequence is 15 residues long. The CDR3 sequence is CASSSGRERTGELFF. The CDR3 DNA reads TGTGCCAGCAGTTCGGGACGGGAACGTACCGGGGAGCTGTTTTTT.

This clonotype was counted many times. CDR3 in DNA: TGTGCCAGCAAAGGGGGACAGGGAGGTTGGAGCAATCAGCCCCAGCATTTT. This translates into CASKGGQGGWSNQPQHF. The chain uses TRBV12-3 or TRBV12-4 and TRBJ1-5, with 9 bases that match TRBD1. The CDR3 extends over 17 amino acids. The V gene end was trimmed by 7 bases and the J gene end by 1 base; junction bases not matched to a gene: 11.

This clonotype was detected only a few times. The gene calls are TRBV20-1 and TRBJ2-3, with D possibly called TRBD1 or TRBD2 (5 bases each). From germline, CDR1 is DFQATT and CDR2 SNEGSKA (reference sequence). Trimming cost V 6 bases and J 6 bases, with 10 bases left between them. The CDR3 has 11 amino acids. This chain's CDR3 is CSAQEEDTQYF. The CDR3 DNA sequence: TGCAGTGCACAGGAGGAGGATACGCAGTATTTT.

This clonotype was counted ten times or more. The chain has TRBV20-1 and TRBJ2-3; tentative D call: TRBD2 (7 bases). The V end lost 6 bases, the J end lost 5 bases, and 21 bases lay between the germline ends. Germline V gene data show CDR1 as DFQATT and CDR2 as SNEGSKA (reference sequence). The CDR3 consists of 15 residues. CDR3 DNA: TGCAGTGCCGGAGGGCGGGGGCAAAATCGAGATACGCAGTATTTT. Its protein product is CSAGGRGQNRDTQYF.

This clonotype was observed a handful of times. The chain carries TRBV11-2 and TRBJ2-3, with 8 positions matching TRBD1. The V gene end was trimmed by 1 base and the J gene end by 4 bases; junction bases not matched to a gene: 4. The CDR3 loop spans 15 amino acids. The V gene's germline CDR1 is SGHAT and CDR2 FQNNGV. The CDR3 is CASSLATGAADTQYF. CDR3 DNA: TGTGCCAGCAGCTTAGCGACAGGGGCGGCAGATACGCAGTATTTT.

This clonotype was seen many times. This chain uses TRBV19 with TRBJ1-1; D possibly corresponds to TRBD1 (5 bases). V lost 9 bases, J lost 5 bases, and 22 bases lay in between. The CDR3 spans 15 residues. Germline CDR1 reads LNHDA; CDR2 reads SQIVND (reference sequence). CDR3 region: CASPPTPGTGTEAFF. As DNA, the CDR3 is TGTGCCAGCCCGCCCACCCCCGGGACCGGGACTGAAGCTTTCTTT.

This clonotype was recorded many times. V gene TRBV6-6 combines with J gene TRBJ1-5; D ambiguous. In germline, CDR1 is MNHNY, CDR2 SVGAGI (reference sequence). V was clipped by 0 bases and J by 3 bases, with 21 bases between them. The CDR3 consists of 19 residues. CDR3 sequence (DNA): TGTGCCAGCAGTTACTCGAAATTAATCGCGGACGGATACAATCAGCCCCAGCATTTT. As protein: CASSYSKLIADGYNQPQHF.

The V and J genes are TRBV28 and TRBJ1-5; 7 bases line up with TRBD1. J lost 6 bases, V lost 3 bases, and 8 bases had no gene match. The germline V gene has CDR1 MDHEN and CDR2 SYDVKM. The CDR3 runs to 15 residues. CDR3 nucleotides: TGTGCCAGCAGTTTTAGACAGGGACTTGTTCAGCCCCAGCATTTT. It is translated as CASSFRQGLVQPQHF.

This sequence joins TRBV3-1 and TRBJ2-1; TRBD1 aligns across 7 bases. Germline lookup yields CDR1 LGHDT and CDR2 YNNKEL (reference sequence). Unmatched junction bases numbered 1, after V lost 2 bases and J lost 6 bases. The CDR3 totals 13 residues. The CDR3 coding sequence is TGTGCCAGCAGCCAAACAGGGGCCAATGAGCAGTTCTTC. Translating it yields CASSQTGANEQFF.

This clonotype was seen at least ten times. The rearrangement links TRBV7-9 to TRBJ2-1; the D gene could be TRBD1 or TRBD2 (7 bases each). There are 20 residues in the CDR3. Germline V CDR1 and CDR2: SEHNR, FQNEAQ (reference sequence). With 4 bases removed from V and 1 base from J, the gap between germline ends came to 26 bases. CDR3 residues: CASSSEGGQSGRRSYNEQFF. The CDR3 coding sequence is TGTGCCAGCAGCTCCGAGGGGGGACAGTCCGGGAGGAGGTCCTACAATGAGCAGTTCTTC. Based on the CDR3 plus reference TRBV7-9 and TRBJ2-1, the full variable domain is DTGVSQNPRHKITKRGQNVTFRCDPISEHNRLYWYRQTLGQGPEFLTYFQNEAQLEKSRLLSDRFSAERPKGSFSTLEIQRTEQGDSAMYLCASSSEGGQSGRRSYNEQFFGPGTRLTVL.

In this sample, this clonotype turned up many times. The chain joins TRBV7-2 to TRBJ2-2; possible D gene TRBD2, 7 bases. Germline values: CDR1 SGHTA, CDR2 FQGNSA. V lost 6 bases and J 8 bases, leaving 13 bases between the germline ends. This CDR3 has 13 residues. The CDR3 bases are TGTGCCAGCAGGGAGGGGGGGGCAGGGGAGCTGTTTTTT. Translating gives CASREGGAGELFF.

Many counts were recorded for this clonotype. J is TRBJ2-3 and V is TRBV7-2; no firm D call. CDR3 size: 14 residues. Per the germline V gene, CDR1 is SGHTA and CDR2 is FQGNSA. V was pared by 4 bases and J by 1 base, with 9 bases between. CDR3 amino acids: CASSSISGTDTQYF. CDR3 in DNA: TGTGCCAGCAGCTCGATTTCCGGCACAGATACGCAGTATTTT.

The chain links TRBV14 to TRBJ2-7; D unclear. Trimming took off 4 bases at V and 3 bases at J, with 4 bases between the two ends. This CDR3 has 11 amino acids. Germline V gene sequence: CDR1 SGHDN, CDR2 FVKESK. This chain's CDR3 is CASSPIYEQYV. The DNA of the CDR3 is TGTGCCAGCAGCCCGATCTACGAGCAGTACGTC.

The sample holds a few counts of this clonotype. V is TRBV20-1 and J is TRBJ1-1; D is ambiguous. This CDR3 contains 15 residues. V dropped 2 bases and J dropped 4 bases, with 17 bases sitting between them. Germline V gives CDR1 DFQATT, CDR2 SNEGSKA (reference sequence). The CDR3 sequence: CSARTLQRWGTEAFF. As DNA, the CDR3 is TGCAGTGCTAGAACCCTACAACGGTGGGGCACTGAAGCTTTCTTT.

Many counts were recorded for this clonotype. The gene calls are TRBV7-2 and TRBJ2-3, with 7 bases identical to TRBD1. CDR1 and CDR2 from the germline V gene are SGHTA and FQGNSA. V gave up 6 bases and J gave up 5 bases; unmatched junction bases: 14. CDR3 length: 16 amino acids. The CDR3 loop reads CASSRGQTIHGDTQYF. CDR3 bases: TGTGCCAGCAGTAGGGGACAGACCATTCATGGAGATACGCAGTATTTT.

This clonotype was observed a few times. The chain recombines TRBV7-3 with TRBJ1-1; no clear D. V dropped 1 base and J dropped 6 bases, with 6 bases sitting between them. CDR1 is SGHTA, CDR2 FQGTGA, per germline. The CDR3 spans 12 residues. CDR3 region: CASSLNPPEAFF. CDR3 coding DNA: TGTGCCAGCAGCTTAAACCCCCCTGAAGCTTTCTTT.

This clonotype has ten or more counts. The chain is built from TRBV7-2 and TRBJ2-1; no clear D gene. Germline-derived CDR1 and CDR2 are SGHTA and FQGNSA. CDR3 length equals 14 residues. Trimming stripped 2 bases from V and 4 bases from J, with 9 bases between. The chain's CDR3 is CASSLRDIYNEQFF. The CDR3 DNA is TGTGCCAGCAGCTTACGCGATATTTACAATGAGCAGTTCTTC.

The rearrangement uses TRBV15 and TRBJ1-1; D gene unclear. Trimming left V 6 bases short and J 1 base short, with 6 bases between. CDR3 size: 12 residues. Germline loops: CDR1 LNHNV, CDR2 YYDKDF (reference sequence). CDR3 sequence (DNA): TGTGCCACCAGTCTGGGGAACACTGAAGCTTTCTTT. It is translated as CATSLGNTEAFF.

In this sample, this clonotype turned up many times. The rearrangement joins TRBV19 to TRBJ2-5; no reliable D call. Trimming took off 7 bases at V and 7 bases at J, with 10 bases between the two ends. The CDR3 totals 11 residues. Germline assignment: CDR1 LNHDA and CDR2 SQIVND (reference sequence). CDR3 in amino acids: CASIFGGTQYF. The CDR3 nucleotides are TGTGCCAGTATCTTCGGTGGGACCCAGTACTTC.

The V call is TRBV14, the J call TRBJ2-5; D is possibly TRBD1 (6 bases). The CDR3 covers 18 residues. V gave up 0 bases and J gave up 5 bases, with 22 bases separating them. The germline CDR1 and CDR2 sequences are SGHDN and FVKESK. CDR3 DNA: TGTGCCAGCAGCCAAGATCGAGGGCTGCGGCAGGGGAGCGAGACCCAGTACTTC. Translation gives CASSQDRGLRQGSETQYF.

This clonotype was detected ten times or more. The V call is TRBV7-8, the J call TRBJ1-5; 8 bases are a match to TRBD1. This CDR3 has 16 amino acids. The germline V gene encodes CDR1 SGHVS and CDR2 FQNEAQ. V dropped 5 bases and J dropped 5; count of bases not matched to a gene: 11. CDR3 coding DNA: TGTGCCAGCAGCCTAACGCGGACAGGGTCAGATCAGCCCCAGCATTTT. Protein product: CASSLTRTGSDQPQHF.

This sequence joins TRBV28 and TRBJ1-6; D might be TRBD1 (5 bases). Trimming took off 6 bases at V and 9 bases at J, with 15 bases between the two ends. Germline V gene sequence: CDR1 MDHEN, CDR2 SYDVKM. The CDR3 runs 14 residues. CDR3 nucleotides: TGTGCCAGCAGGCCGGCGGGGCAAGGTTCACCCCTCCACTTT. Protein: CASRPAGQGSPLHF. Full variable domain (rest looked up from reference TRBV28 and TRBJ1-6): DVKVTQSSRYLVKRTGEKVFLECVQDMDHENMFWYRQDPGLGLRLIYFSYDVKMKEKGDIPEGYSVSREKKERFSLILESASTNQTSMYLCASRPAGQGSPLHFGNGTRLTVT.

This clonotype was counted at least ten times. CDR3 coding DNA: TGCAGTGCTAGGGACCAAAATCAGGGGACCGAAGCTTTCTTT. Its translation: CSARDQNQGTEAFF. The rearrangement links TRBV20-1 to TRBJ1-1; D perhaps matches TRBD1 (6 bases). The CDR3 sequence is 14 residues long. Trimming took off 3 bases at V and 8 bases at J, with 19 bases between the two ends. CDR1 is DFQATT, CDR2 SNEGSKA, per germline (reference sequence).